This section outlines one T cell receptor beta chain sequence together with its context. Its antigen remains unidentified. Produced via immunoSEQ multiplex PCR; TCRdb's table is partial and in-frame only. The repertoire includes 40,000 or so clones, more than 75% of them detected once, and around 5.5% sits in the top ten. Trimming stripped 4 bases from V and 10 bases from J, with 18 bases between. The CDR3 totals 15 residues. The germline gives CDR1 SGHRS, CDR2 YFSETQ. The data derive from a study of a mutant IDH1 vaccine in newly diagnosed glioma. Time point: week 5, during vaccination. With topical imiquimod, each dose of the vaccine consisted of 300 ug of mutant IDH1 20-mer peptide. Whole-study findings and limits: Overall, 93.3% of patients had vaccine-induced immune responses.

This sample comprised PBMCs, obtained from a glioma patient whose treatment included an IDH1 peptide vaccine. The chain recombines TRBV5-1 with TRBJ1-6; tentatively, D is TRBD1 (6 bases). This receptor was taken from a man in his forties or fifties with glioma. In DNA form, the CDR3 reads TGCGCCAGCAGCGCCCGTCCTAACAGGGTCTCACCCCTCCACTTT. Translation: CASSARPNRVSPLHF.